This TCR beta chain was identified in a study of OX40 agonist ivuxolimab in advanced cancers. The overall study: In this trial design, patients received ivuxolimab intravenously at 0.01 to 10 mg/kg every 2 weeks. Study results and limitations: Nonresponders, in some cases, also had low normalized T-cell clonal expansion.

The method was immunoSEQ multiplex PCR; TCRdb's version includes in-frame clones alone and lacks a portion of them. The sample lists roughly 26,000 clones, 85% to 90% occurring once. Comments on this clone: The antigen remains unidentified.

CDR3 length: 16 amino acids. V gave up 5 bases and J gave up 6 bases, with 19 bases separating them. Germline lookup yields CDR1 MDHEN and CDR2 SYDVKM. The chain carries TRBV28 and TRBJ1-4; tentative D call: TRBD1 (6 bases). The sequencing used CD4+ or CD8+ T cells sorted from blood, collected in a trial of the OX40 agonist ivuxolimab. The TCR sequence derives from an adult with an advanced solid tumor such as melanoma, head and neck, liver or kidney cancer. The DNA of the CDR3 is TGTGCCAGCAGTCCTGACAGGTTCAACATGGATGAAAAACTGTTTTTT. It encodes CASSPDRFNMDEKLFF.